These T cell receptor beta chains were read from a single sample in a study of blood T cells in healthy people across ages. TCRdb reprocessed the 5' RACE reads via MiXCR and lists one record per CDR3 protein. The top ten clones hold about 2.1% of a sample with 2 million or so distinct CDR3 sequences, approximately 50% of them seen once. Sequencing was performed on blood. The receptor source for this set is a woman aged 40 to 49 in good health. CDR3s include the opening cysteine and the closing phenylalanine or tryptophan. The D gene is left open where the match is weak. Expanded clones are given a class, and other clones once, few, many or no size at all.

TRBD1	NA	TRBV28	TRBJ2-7	TGTGCCAGCAGTACGTCCGGGACAGGGGGCGGAGAGCAGTACTTC	CASSTSGTGGGEQYF
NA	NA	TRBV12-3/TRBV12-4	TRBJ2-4	TGTGCCAGCAGCTCCGGGACAATAGAAAACATTCAGTACTTC	CASSSGTIENIQYF
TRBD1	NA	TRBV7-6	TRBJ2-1	TGTGCCAGCAGCCCGGGGACAGGGCGCTTAAATGAGCAGTTCTTC	CASSPGTGRLNEQFF
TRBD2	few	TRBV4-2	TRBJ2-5	TGTGCCAGCAGCCGAAGTGGCGCTAGCGGGGAGGAGACCCAGTACTTC	CASSRSGASGEETQYF
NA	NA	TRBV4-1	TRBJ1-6	TGCGCCAGCAGCCAAGAGAGGGAGAATTCACCCCTCCACTTT	CASSQERENSPLHF
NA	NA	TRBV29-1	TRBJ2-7	TGCAGCGTTGAAGAACCCCGCGATGAGCAGTACTTC	CSVEEPRDEQYF
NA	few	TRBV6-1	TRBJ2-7	TGTGCCAGCAGTGAAGGACAGATACTCGGTGAGCAGTACTTC	CASSEGQILGEQYF
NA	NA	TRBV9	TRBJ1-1	TGTGCCAGCAGCGGTGGGCCCCCGAGACAAAAAAACACTGAAGCTTTCTTT	CASSGGPPRQKNTEAFF
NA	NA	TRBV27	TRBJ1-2	TGTGCCAGCAGGCGAGACCCAGACTATGGCTACACCTTC	CASRRDPDYGYTF
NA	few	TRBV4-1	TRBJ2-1	TGTGCCAGCAGCCCAAGGGGGGAGACCCAGTTCTTC	CASSPRGETQFF
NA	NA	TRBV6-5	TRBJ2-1	TGTGCCAGCACCTGGGGCTATGAGCAGTTCTTC	CASTWGYEQFF
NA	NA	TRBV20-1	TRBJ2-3	TGCAGTGCTAGAGATGAAGGACGGAGCACAGATACGCAGTATTTT	CSARDEGRSTDTQYF
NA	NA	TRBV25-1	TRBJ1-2	TGTGCCAGCAGTGAATGGGATGGCTACACCTTC	CASSEWDGYTF
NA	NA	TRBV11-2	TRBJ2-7	TGTGCCAGCAGCCGGGACGGTCCCCAATTTTACGAGCAGTACTTC	CASSRDGPQFYEQYF
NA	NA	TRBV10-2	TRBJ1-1	TGCGCCAGCAGTGAGTGGGGAATTGGCACTGAAGCTTTCTTT	CASSEWGIGTEAFF
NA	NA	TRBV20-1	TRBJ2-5	TGCAGTGCTAGAGTACCCGGATGGGAGACCCAGTACTTC	CSARVPGWETQYF
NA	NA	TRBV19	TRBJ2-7	TGTGCCAGTACCCAGCGGGCCAGCTCCTACGAGCAGTACTTC	CASTQRASSYEQYF
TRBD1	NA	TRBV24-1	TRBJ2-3	TGTGCCACCAGTGGCATCGACAGGGCCCTCACAGATACGCAGTATTTT	CATSGIDRALTDTQYF
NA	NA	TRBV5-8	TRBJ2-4	TGTGCCAGCAGCTGGGGGGTTAAGGTCAAAAACATTCAGTACTTC	CASSWGVKVKNIQYF
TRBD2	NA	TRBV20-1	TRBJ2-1	TGCAGTGTAGCGGGGGGGCCTCAGGAGCAGTTCTTC	CSVAGGPQEQFF
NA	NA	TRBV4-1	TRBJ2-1	TGCGCCAGCAGCCAAAGCATGGGATTCGGGAGCTCCTACAATGAGCAGTTCTTC	CASSQSMGFGSSYNEQFF
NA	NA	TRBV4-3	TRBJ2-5	TGCGCCAGCAGCCTAAGTGACGGCCAAGAGACCCAGTACTTC	CASSLSDGQETQYF
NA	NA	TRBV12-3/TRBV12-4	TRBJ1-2	TGTGCCAGCAGTATCTCCCGCAGGGTTACCTATGGCTACACCTTC	CASSISRRVTYGYTF
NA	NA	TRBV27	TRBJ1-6	TGTGCCAGCCGCCAATCGAGAGGGCTGACACCCCTCCACTTT	CASRQSRGLTPLHF
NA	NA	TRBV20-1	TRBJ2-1	TGCAGTGCTAGAACGGGGTCCCTGCCCCAAAATGAGCAGTTCTTC	CSARTGSLPQNEQFF
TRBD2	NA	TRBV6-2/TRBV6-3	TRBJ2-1	TGTGCCAGCATCCCCTCTAGCGGGGCCGCCGAGCAGTTCTTC	CASIPSSGAAEQFF
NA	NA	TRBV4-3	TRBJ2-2	TGCGCCAGCAGCCAAGATCCAGAGGAGGAGCTGTTTTTT	CASSQDPEEELFF
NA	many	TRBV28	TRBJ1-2	TGTGCCAGCAACCGGATTACCCTCGTCCAATATGGCTACACCTTC	CASNRITLVQYGYTF
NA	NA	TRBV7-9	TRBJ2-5	TGTGCCAGCAGCTTAGATGGTCTAGCCGGGTTCTCCAGCAACTGGGAGACCCAGTACTTC	CASSLDGLAGFSSNWETQYF
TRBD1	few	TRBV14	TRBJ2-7	TGTGCCAGCAGCCAGTATCGGGGACAGGGAGACGAGCAGTACTTC	CASSQYRGQGDEQYF
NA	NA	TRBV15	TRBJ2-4	TGTGCCACCAGCACAAGACAGGAAAAAAACATTCAGTACTTC	CATSTRQEKNIQYF
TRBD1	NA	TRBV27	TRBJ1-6	TGTGCCAGCAGTTCCGGACAGGGGAGTAATTCACCCCTCCACTTT	CASSSGQGSNSPLHF
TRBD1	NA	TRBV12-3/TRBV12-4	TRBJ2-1	TGTGCCAGCACCGATACAGGGGGCGCGGAGACCCAGTTCTTC	CASTDTGGAETQFF
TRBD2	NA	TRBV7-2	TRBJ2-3	TGTGCCAGCAGCCAGACCGCTCTAGCGGGGCACACAGATACGCAGTATTTT	CASSQTALAGHTDTQYF
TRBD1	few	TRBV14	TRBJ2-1	TGTGCCAGCAGCCGAGCGCCGGGACAGGGGTCGAATGAGCAGTTCTTC	CASSRAPGQGSNEQFF
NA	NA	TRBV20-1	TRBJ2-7	TGCAGTGCTAGAAGTCAGATCACCTACGAGCAGTACTTC	CSARSQITYEQYF
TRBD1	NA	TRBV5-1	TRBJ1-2	TGCGCCAGCAGCAAGGACAGGGGGGCGCGTGATGGCTACACCTTC	CASSKDRGARDGYTF
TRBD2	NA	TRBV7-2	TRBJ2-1	TGTGCCGGCAGCTTCCCCAAGCGGGGGGCGTCCTACAATGAGCAGTTCTTC	CAGSFPKRGASYNEQFF
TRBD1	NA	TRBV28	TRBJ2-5	TGTGCCAGCAGCAACCGGGACAGGATAGGAGAGACCCAGTACTTC	CASSNRDRIGETQYF
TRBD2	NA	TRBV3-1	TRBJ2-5	TGTGCCAGCACCGGGACTAGCGCGGAGACCCAGTACTTC	CASTGTSAETQYF
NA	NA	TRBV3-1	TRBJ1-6	TGTGCCAGCAGCCAAGAAGGAACAGGGCTGGTTAAGGATTCACCCCTCCACTTT	CASSQEGTGLVKDSPLHF
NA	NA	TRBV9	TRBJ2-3	TGTGCCAGCAGCCCCTCGGGGACATCGAGCACAGATACGCAGTATTTT	CASSPSGTSSTDTQYF
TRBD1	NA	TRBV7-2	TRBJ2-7	TGTGCCAGCAGTTCTTACCGGGACAGAGACAGAGAGCAGTACTTC	CASSSYRDRDREQYF
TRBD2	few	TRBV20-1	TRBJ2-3	TGCAGTGCTAGCCAGCGGGGGGTGGGGACAGATACGCAGTATTTT	CSASQRGVGTDTQYF
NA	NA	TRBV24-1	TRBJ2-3	TGTGCCACCAGTGATGTAGGAGATACGCAGTATTTT	CATSDVGDTQYF
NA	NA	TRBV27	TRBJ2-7	TGTGCCAGCAGTTCCCATACAGGGTCCTACGAGCAGTACTTC	CASSSHTGSYEQYF
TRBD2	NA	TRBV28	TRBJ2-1	TGTGCCAGCAGTCCTTCTCTAGCGGGGGGATTACACGATGAGCAGTTCTTC	CASSPSLAGGLHDEQFF